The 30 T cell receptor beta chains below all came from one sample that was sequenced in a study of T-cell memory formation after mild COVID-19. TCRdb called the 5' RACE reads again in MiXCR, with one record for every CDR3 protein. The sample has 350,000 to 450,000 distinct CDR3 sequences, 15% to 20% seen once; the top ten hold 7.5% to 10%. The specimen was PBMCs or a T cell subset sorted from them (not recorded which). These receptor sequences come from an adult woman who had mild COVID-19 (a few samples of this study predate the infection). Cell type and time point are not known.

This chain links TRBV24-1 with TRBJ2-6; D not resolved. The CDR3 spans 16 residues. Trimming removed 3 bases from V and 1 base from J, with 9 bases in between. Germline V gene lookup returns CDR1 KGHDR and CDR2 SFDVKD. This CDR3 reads CATSDRPVSGANVLTF. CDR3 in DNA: TGTGCCACCAGTGATCGACCCGTTTCTGGGGCCAACGTCCTGACTTTC.

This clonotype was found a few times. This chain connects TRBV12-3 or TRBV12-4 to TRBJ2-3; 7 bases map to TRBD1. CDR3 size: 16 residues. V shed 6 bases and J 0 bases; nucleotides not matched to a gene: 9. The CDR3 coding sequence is TGTGCCAGCAGCCCTCAGGGACAGACTAGCACAGATACGCAGTATTTT. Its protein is CASSPQGQTSTDTQYF.

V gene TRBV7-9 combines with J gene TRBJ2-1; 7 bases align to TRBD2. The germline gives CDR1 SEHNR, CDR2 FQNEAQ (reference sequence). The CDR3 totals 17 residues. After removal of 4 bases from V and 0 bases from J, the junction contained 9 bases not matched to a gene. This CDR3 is CASSSTTAGVSYNEQFF. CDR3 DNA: TGTGCCAGCAGCTCTACGACGGCGGGAGTCTCCTACAATGAGCAGTTCTTC.

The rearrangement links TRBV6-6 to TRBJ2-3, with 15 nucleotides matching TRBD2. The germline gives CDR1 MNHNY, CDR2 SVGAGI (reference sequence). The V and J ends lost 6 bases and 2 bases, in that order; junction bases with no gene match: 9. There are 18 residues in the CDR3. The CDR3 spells CASSNYWTSGRVTDTQYF. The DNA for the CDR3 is TGTGCCAGCAGCAACTATTGGACTAGCGGGAGGGTCACAGATACGCAGTATTTT.

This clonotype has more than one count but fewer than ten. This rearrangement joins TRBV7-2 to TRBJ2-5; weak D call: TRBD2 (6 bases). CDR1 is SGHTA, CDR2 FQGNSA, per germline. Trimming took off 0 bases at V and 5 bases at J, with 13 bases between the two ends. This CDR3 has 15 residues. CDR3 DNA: TGTGCCAGCAGCTTAGCGGGAGGCCTGGGGGAGACCCAGTACTTC. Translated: CASSLAGGLGETQYF.

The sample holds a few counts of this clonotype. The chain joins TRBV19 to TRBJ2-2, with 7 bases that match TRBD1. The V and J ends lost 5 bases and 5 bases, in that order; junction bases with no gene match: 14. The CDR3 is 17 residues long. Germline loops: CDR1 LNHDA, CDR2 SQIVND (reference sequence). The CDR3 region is CASSDRDSRRWTGELFF. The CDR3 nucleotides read TGTGCCAGTAGTGACCGGGACAGTCGGCGGTGGACCGGGGAGCTGTTTTTT.

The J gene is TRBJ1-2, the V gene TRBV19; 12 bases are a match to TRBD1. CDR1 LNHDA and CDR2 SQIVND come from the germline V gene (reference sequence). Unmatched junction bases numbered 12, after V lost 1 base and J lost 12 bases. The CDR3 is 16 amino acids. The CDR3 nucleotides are TGTGCCAGTAGTATAGGTGTCGGGGGACAGGGGGCTACAAACACCTTC. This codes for CASSIGVGGQGATNTF. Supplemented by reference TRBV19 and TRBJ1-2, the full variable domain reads DGGITQSPKYLFRKEGQNVTLSCEQNLNHDAMYWYRQDPGQGLRLIYYSQIVNDFQKGDIAEGYSVSREKKESFPLTVTSAQKNPTAFYLCASSIGVGGQGATNTFGSGTRLTVV.

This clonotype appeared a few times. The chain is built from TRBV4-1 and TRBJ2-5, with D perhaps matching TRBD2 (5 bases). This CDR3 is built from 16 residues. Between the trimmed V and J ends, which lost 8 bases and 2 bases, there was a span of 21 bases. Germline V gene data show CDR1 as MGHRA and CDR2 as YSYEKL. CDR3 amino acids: CASSEEGLAAQETQYF. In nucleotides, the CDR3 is TGCGCCAGCTCAGAGGAAGGGCTAGCAGCTCAAGAGACCCAGTACTTC.

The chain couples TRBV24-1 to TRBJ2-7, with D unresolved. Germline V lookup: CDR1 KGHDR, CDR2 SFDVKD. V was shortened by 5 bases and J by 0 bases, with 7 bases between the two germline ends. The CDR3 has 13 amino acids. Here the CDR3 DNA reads TGTGCCACCAGTGCGGCAGGCTCCTACGAGCAGTACTTC. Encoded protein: CATSAAGSYEQYF.

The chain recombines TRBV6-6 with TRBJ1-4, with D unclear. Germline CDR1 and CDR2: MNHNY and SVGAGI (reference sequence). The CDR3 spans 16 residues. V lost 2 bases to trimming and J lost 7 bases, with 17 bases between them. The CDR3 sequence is CASSYIIGEEFEKLFF. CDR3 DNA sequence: TGTGCCAGCAGTTACATCATTGGCGAGGAGTTTGAAAAACTGTTTTTT.

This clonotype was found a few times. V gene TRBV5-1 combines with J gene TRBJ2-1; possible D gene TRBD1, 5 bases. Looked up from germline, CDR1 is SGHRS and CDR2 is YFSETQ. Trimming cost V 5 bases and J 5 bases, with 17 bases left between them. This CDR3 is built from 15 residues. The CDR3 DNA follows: TGCGCCAGCAGGCTGGACATTCGCGGTCACAATGAGCAGTTCTTC. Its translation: CASRLDIRGHNEQFF.

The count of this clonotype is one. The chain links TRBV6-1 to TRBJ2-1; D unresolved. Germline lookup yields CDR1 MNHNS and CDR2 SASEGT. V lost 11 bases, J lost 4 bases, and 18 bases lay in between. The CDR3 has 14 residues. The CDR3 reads CAGSYSAHYNEQFF. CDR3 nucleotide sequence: TGTGCCGGATCTTACAGCGCCCATTACAATGAGCAGTTCTTC.

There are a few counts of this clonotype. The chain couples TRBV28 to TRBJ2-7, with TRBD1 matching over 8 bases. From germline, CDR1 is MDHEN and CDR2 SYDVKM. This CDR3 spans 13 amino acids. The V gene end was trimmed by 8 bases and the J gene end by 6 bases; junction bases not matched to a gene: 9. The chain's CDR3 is CASLQGAGGEQYF. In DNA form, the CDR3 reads TGTGCCAGCCTGCAGGGGGCAGGGGGCGAGCAGTACTTC.

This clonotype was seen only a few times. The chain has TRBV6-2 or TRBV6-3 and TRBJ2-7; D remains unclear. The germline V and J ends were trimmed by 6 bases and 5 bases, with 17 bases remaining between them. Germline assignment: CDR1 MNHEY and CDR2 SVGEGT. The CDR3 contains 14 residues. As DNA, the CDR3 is TGTGCCAGCAGCTATGGACCCTTTTCGGACGAGCAGTACTTC. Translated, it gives CASSYGPFSDEQYF.

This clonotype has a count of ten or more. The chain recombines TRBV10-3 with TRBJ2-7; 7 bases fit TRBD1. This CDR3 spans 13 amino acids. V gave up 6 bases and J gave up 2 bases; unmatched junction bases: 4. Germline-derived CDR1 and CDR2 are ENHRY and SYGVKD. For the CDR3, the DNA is TGTGCCATCAGGGGGGACAGCCCCTACGAGCAGTACTTC. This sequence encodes CAIRGDSPYEQYF.

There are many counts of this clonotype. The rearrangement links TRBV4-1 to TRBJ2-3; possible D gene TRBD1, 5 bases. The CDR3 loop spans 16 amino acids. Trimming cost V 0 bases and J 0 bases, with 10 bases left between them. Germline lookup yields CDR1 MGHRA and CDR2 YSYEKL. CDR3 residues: CASSQDVGASTDTQYF. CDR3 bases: TGCGCCAGCAGCCAAGACGTAGGGGCTAGCACAGATACGCAGTATTTT.

The chain's CDR3 is CSARVREDEQFF. CDR3 nucleotide sequence: TGCAGTGCTAGAGTACGAGAGGATGAGCAGTTCTTC. The chain is built from TRBV20-1 and TRBJ2-1; D is uncertain. There are 12 residues in the CDR3. Germline assignment: CDR1 DFQATT and CDR2 SNEGSKA (reference sequence). V shed 1 base and J shed 8 bases, with 9 bases lying between them.

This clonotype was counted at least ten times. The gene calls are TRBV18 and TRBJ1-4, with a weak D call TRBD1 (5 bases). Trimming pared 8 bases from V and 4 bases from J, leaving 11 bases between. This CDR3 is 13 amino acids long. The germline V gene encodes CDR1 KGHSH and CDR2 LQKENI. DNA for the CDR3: TGTGCCAGCAGCCCGGGACTTAATGAAAAACTGTTTTTT. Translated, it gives CASSPGLNEKLFF.

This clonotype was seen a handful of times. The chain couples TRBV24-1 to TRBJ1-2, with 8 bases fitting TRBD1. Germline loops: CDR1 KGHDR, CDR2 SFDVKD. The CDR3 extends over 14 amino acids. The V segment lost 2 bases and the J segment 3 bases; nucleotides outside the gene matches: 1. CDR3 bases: TGTGCCACCAGTGATTCGGACAGGGACTATGGCTACACCTTC. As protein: CATSDSDRDYGYTF.

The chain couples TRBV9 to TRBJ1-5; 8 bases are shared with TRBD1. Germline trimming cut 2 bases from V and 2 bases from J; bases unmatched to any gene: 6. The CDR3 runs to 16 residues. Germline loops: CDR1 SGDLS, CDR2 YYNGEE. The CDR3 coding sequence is TGTGCCAGCAGCGTCGGGGCAGGGGGCGGCAATCAGCCCCAGCATTTT. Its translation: CASSVGAGGGNQPQHF.

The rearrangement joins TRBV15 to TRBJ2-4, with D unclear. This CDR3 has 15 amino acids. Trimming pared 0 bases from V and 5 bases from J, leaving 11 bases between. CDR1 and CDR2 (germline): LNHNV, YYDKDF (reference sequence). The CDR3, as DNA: TGTGCCACCAGCAGAGATGGGCTTCCGGAAAACATTCAGTACTTC. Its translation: CATSRDGLPENIQYF.

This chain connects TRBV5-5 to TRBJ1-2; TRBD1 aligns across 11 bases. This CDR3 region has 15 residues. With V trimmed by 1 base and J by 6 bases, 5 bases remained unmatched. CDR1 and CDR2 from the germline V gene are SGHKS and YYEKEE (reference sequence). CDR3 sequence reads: CASSLLDRGRDGYTF. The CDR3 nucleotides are TGTGCCAGCAGCTTGTTGGACAGGGGGCGGGATGGCTACACCTTC.

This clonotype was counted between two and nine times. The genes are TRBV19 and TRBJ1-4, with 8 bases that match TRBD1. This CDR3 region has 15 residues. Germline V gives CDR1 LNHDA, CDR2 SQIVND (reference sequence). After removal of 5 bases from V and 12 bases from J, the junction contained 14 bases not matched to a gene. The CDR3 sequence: CASSVDRALEGELFF. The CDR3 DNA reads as TGTGCCAGTAGTGTGGACAGGGCCTTGGAGGGGGAACTGTTTTTT.

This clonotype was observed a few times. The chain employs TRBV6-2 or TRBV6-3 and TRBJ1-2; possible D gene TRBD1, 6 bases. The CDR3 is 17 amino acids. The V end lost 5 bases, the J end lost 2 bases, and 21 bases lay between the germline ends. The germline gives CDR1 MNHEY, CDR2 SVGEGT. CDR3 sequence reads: CASSPITESGTNYGYTF. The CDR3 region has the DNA TGTGCCAGCAGTCCTATTACGGAATCCGGGACAAACTATGGCTACACCTTC.

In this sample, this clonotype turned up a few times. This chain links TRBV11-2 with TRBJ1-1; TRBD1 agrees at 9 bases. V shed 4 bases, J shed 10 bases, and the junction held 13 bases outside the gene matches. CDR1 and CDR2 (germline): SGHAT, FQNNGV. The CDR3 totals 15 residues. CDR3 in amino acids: CASSSPRTGDNTAFF. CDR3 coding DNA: TGTGCCAGCAGCTCACCTAGGACAGGGGACAACACAGCTTTCTTT.

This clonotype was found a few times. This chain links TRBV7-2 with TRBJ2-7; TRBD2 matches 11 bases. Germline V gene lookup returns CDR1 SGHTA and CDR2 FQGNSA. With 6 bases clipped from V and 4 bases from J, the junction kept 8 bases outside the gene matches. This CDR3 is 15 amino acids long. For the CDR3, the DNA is TGTGCCAGCAGAATAGCGGGAGGGCCGCAATACGAGCAGTACTTC. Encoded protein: CASRIAGGPQYEQYF.

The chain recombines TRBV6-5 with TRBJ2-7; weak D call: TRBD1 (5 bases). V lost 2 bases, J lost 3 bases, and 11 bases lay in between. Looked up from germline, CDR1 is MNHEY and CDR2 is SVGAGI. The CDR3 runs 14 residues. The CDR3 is CASSYGDSDYEQYF. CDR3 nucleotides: TGTGCCAGCAGTTACGGTGACAGCGACTACGAGCAGTACTTC.

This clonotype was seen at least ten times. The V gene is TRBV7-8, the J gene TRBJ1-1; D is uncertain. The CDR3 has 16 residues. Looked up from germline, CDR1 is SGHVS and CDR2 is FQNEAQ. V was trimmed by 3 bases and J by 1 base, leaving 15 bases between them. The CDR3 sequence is CASSFPPGRPNTEAFF. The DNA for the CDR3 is TGTGCCAGCAGCTTTCCCCCCGGACGGCCGAACACTGAAGCTTTCTTT.

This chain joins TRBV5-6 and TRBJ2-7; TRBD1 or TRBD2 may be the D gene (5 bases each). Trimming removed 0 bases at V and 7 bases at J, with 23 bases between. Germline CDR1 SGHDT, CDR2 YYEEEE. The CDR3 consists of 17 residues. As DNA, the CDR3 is TGTGCCAGCAGCTTGGCGGGGCGTTGGACACGGTCCGTGGAGCAGTACTTC. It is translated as CASSLAGRWTRSVEQYF.

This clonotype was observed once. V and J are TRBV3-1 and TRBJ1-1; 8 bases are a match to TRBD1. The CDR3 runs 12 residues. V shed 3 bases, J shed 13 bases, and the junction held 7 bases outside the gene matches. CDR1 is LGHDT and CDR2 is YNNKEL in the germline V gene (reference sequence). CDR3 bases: TGTGCCAGCAGCCAGGCCGGACAGGGCGGTTTCTTT. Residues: CASSQAGQGGFF.